These 15 T cell receptor beta chains came from one sample sequenced in a study of OX40 agonist ivuxolimab in advanced cancers. The table came from immunoSEQ multiplex PCR; TCRdb's copy has only in-frame clones and leaves some out. The sample lists more than 70,000 clones, roughly four fifths occurring once. The source material was CD4+ or CD8+ T cells sorted from blood, sampled in a trial of the OX40 agonist ivuxolimab. Receptors were obtained from an adult with an advanced solid tumor such as melanoma, head and neck, liver or kidney cancer.

The chain couples TRBV6-5 to TRBJ1-4, with TRBD1 matching over 7 bases. This CDR3 region has 14 residues. With V trimmed by 6 bases and J by 7 bases, 8 bases remained unmatched. Germline CDR1 is MNHEY and CDR2 is SVGAGI. The CDR3 nucleotides read TGTGCCAGCAGGGTCGGGACAGTAAGTGAAAAACTGTTTTTT. Protein product: CASRVGTVSEKLFF.

V is TRBV2 and J is TRBJ2-7; perhaps TRBD1 as D (6 bases). Per the germline V gene, CDR1 is SNHLY and CDR2 is FYNNEI. The CDR3 is 12 residues long. The V end was cut by 2 bases, the J end by 5 bases, with 7 bases between. CDR3 sequence: CASSEQGHEQYF. For the CDR3, the DNA is TGTGCCAGCAGTGAACAGGGGCACGAGCAGTACTTC.

The chain links TRBV7-9 to TRBJ1-3; D gene uncertain. Trimming stripped 1 base from V and 0 bases from J, with 4 bases between. The CDR3 is 14 residues long. Germline V gene sequence: CDR1 SEHNR, CDR2 FQNEAQ (reference sequence). The CDR3 region has the DNA TGTGCCAGCAGCTTAGGACGCTCTGGAAACACCATATATTTT. This sequence encodes CASSLGRSGNTIYF.

The rearrangement joins TRBV5-1 to TRBJ1-2; possible D gene TRBD1, 6 bases. The V end was cut by 0 bases, the J end by 4 bases, with 13 bases between. CDR1 and CDR2 from the germline V gene are SGHRS and YFSETQ. The CDR3 consists of 15 residues. The DNA of the CDR3 is TGCGCCAGCAGCTTGGCCGGGGGCGCGGTCTATGGCTACACCTTC. Its translation is CASSLAGGAVYGYTF.

The chain combines TRBV5-4 with TRBJ1-2, with D possibly being TRBD1 (5 bases). The V end lost 1 base, the J end lost 0 bases, and 10 bases lay between the germline ends. Germline lookup yields CDR1 SGHNT and CDR2 YYREEE (reference sequence). The CDR3 length is 15 residues. The CDR3 sequence is CASSLPRGPNYGYTF. The DNA for the CDR3 is TGTGCCAGCAGCTTGCCGCGGGGACCTAACTATGGCTACACCTTC.

This chain links TRBV19 with TRBJ1-3; 9 bases align to TRBD1. The junction had 6 bases not matched to a gene; V was cut back by 6 bases and J by 3 bases. Germline V CDR1 and CDR2: LNHDA, SQIVND (reference sequence). CDR3 length: 15 residues. CDR3 sequence (DNA): TGTGCCAGTAGCCTTACAGGGGGCCGTGGAAACACCATATATTTT. It translates to CASSLTGGRGNTIYF.

The rearrangement uses TRBV5-1 and TRBJ2-3; the D gene could be TRBD1 or TRBD2 (5 bases each). The germline gives CDR1 SGHRS, CDR2 YFSETQ. V was cut by 0 bases and J by 0 bases, with 14 bases left in between. This CDR3 has 17 amino acids. The DNA of the CDR3 is TGCGCCAGCAGCTTGGTGGGACCCCCTCTTAGCACAGATACGCAGTATTTT. It codes for CASSLVGPPLSTDTQYF.

CDR3 amino acids: CASRQRTSGGGNEQFF. CDR3 sequence (DNA): TGTGCCAGCAGACAGAGAACTAGCGGGGGGGGCAATGAGCAGTTCTTC. This chain connects TRBV7-8 to TRBJ2-1; 13 bases align to TRBD2. The CDR3 sequence is 16 residues long. CDR1 and CDR2 from the germline V gene are SGHVS and FQNEAQ. The V segment lost 6 bases and the J segment 6 bases; nucleotides outside the gene matches: 8. Using reference TRBV7-8 and TRBJ2-1 for the parts outside the CDR3, the full variable domain is GAGVSQSPRYKVAKRGQDVALRCDPISGHVSLFWYQQALGQGPEFLTYFQNEAQLDKSGLPSDRFFAERPEGSVSTLKIQRTQQEDSAVYLCASRQRTSGGGNEQFFGPGTRLTVL.

In its sample, this clone was seen once. The chain's CDR3 is CASSLGGVYEQYF. As DNA, the CDR3 is TGTGCCAGCAGCTTGGGGGGGGTCTACGAGCAGTACTTC. The chain joins TRBV5-4 to TRBJ2-7, with D perhaps TRBD2 (6 bases). This CDR3 is 13 amino acids long. Germline values: CDR1 SGHNT, CDR2 YYREEE (reference sequence). Trimming took 0 bases from V and 3 from J, leaving 7 bases between them.

This sequence joins TRBV28 and TRBJ2-1, with 7 positions matching TRBD1. The germline gives CDR1 MDHEN, CDR2 SYDVKM. This CDR3 region has 12 residues. V lost 8 bases and J lost 8; bases outside the gene matches: 6. The DNA for the CDR3 is TGTGCCAGCCATAACAGGGGTGATGAGCAGTTCTTC. This encodes CASHNRGDEQFF.

The chain has TRBV5-6 and TRBJ1-5, with 7 bases fitting TRBD1. The ends lost 3 bases at V and 2 bases at J; junction bases unmatched: 5. The CDR3 contains 15 residues. Germline CDR1 is SGHDT and CDR2 is YYEEEE. This chain's CDR3 is CASSYQGGRNQPQHF. In DNA, the CDR3 is TGTGCCAGCAGCTACCAGGGGGGACGCAATCAGCCCCAGCATTTT. Filled out from reference TRBV5-6 and TRBJ1-5, the complete variable domain reads DAGVTQSPTHLIKTRGQQVTLRCSPKSGHDTVSWYQQALGQGPQFIFQYYEEEERQRGNFPDRFSGHQFPNYSSELNVNALLLGDSALYLCASSYQGGRNQPQHFGDGTRLSIL.

Remarks on this clone: In this CDR3 the conserved last residue, phenylalanine or tryptophan, is missing, so a read error is likely. It is unclear where the CDR3 begins or ends on the DNA, so no DNA is shown, and the CDR3 is as TCRdb lists it. The chain couples TRBV20-1 to TRBJ2-7; the DNA was not used to check the table's D call, TRBD2. With termini counted, the CDR3 has 11 amino acids. Germline assignment: CDR1 DFQATT and CDR2 SNEGSKA (reference sequence). CDR3: CSARGASGSSL.

The chain links TRBV18 to TRBJ2-1; 8 bases agree with TRBD2. The J segment lost 7 bases and the V segment lost 5 bases, leaving 4 bases of the junction unmatched. The CDR3 spans 13 residues. Per germline, CDR1 KGHSH and CDR2 LQKENI. CDR3 bases: TGTGCCAGCTCAACGGGGGGGCCGAATGAGCAGTTCTTC. Protein product: CASSTGGPNEQFF.

The chain couples TRBV14 to TRBJ2-5, with 7 bases that match TRBD2. The CDR3 covers 16 residues. From germline, CDR1 is SGHDN and CDR2 FVKESK. Germline trimming cut 2 bases from V and 5 bases from J; bases unmatched to any gene: 11. CDR3 DNA sequence: TGTGCCAGCAGCCAACGGAGCGGGAATGGGGGGGAGACCCAGTACTTC. Its translation is CASSQRSGNGGETQYF. The variable domain in full, completed from reference TRBV14 and TRBJ2-5, reads EAGVTQFPSHSVIEKGQTVTLRCDPISGHDNLYWYRRVMGKEIKFLLHFVKESKQDESGMPNNRFLAERTGGTYSTLKVQPAELEDSGVYFCASSQRSGNGGETQYFGPGTRLLVL.

The chain has TRBV2 and TRBJ1-2; the D gene is possibly TRBD1 (5 bases). The V gene's germline CDR1 is SNHLY and CDR2 FYNNEI. The V gene lost 4 bases and the J gene lost 8 bases, with 17 bases spanning the gap. This CDR3 contains 14 residues. The CDR3 coding sequence is TGTGCCAGCAGTGTGAGCAGGGTTGGGGACGGCTACACCTTC. It specifies CASSVSRVGDGYTF.